This note documents a single T cell receptor beta chain sequence. The sample comes from a study of monozygotic twins with inflammatory bowel disease. The CDR3 has 14 amino acids. Germline CDR1 and CDR2: SGHTA and FQGNSA. For each CDR3 protein, TCRdb gives one entry from its re-call of the 5' RACE reads, without DNA. With over 150,000 distinct CDR3 sequences in the sample, the ten largest clones hold 2% to 3%. The sequence was collected from a human donor with ulcerative colitis or Crohn's disease, or a healthy co-twin of an affected twin (not recorded which). The sequencing input was blood. The chain employs TRBV7-2 and TRBJ2-2; no DNA is available, so the TRBD1 call from TCRdb remains unchecked. Here the CDR3 reads CASSTGLGTGELFF.